Below, 32 T cell receptor beta chains from the same sample are listed, as sequenced in a study of cytotoxic CD8 clonotypes in ibrutinib-treated CLL. This table comes from immunoSEQ multiplex PCR, and its TCRdb copy is limited to in-frame clones, with some not included. This sample has several thousand clones, with over 60% found just once. The sequences come from PBMCs, collected before ibrutinib treatment. The source of these receptors is a human donor with chronic lymphocytic leukemia.

This clone qualifies as medium-sized (0.01 to 0.1%). The V and J genes are TRBV19 and TRBJ2-7; D could derive from TRBD1 or TRBD2 (5 bases each). The CDR3 contains 15 residues. The V and J ends lost 0 bases and 2 bases respectively, with 11 bases between them. Germline V gene data show CDR1 as LNHDA and CDR2 as SQIVND (reference sequence). The CDR3 sequence is CASSIDGATPYEQYF. The CDR3 region has the DNA TGTGCCAGTAGTATAGACGGGGCCACGCCCTACGAGCAGTACTTC. Full variable domain (missing parts from reference TRBV19 and TRBJ2-7): DGGITQSPKYLFRKEGQNVTLSCEQNLNHDAMYWYRQDPGQGLRLIYYSQIVNDFQKGDIAEGYSVSREKKESFPLTVTSAQKNPTAFYLCASSIDGATPYEQYFGPGTRLTVT.

This clone was counted a few times. This chain uses TRBV9 with TRBJ1-3, with 10 bases lining up with TRBD1. From germline, CDR1 is SGDLS and CDR2 YYNGEE. V trimming: 3 bases; J trimming: 3 bases; junction bases outside the gene matches: 3. This CDR3 has 15 amino acids. CDR3 nucleotides: TGTGCCAGCAGCGGACAGGGGGCTTATGGAAACACCATATATTTT. This sequence encodes CASSGQGAYGNTIYF.

V and J are TRBV2 and TRBJ2-7; 13 positions agree with TRBD2. With 1 base clipped from V and 12 bases from J, the junction kept 3 bases outside the gene matches. This CDR3 comprises 13 residues. Germline values: CDR1 SNHLY, CDR2 FYNNEI. The CDR3 nucleotides read TGTGCCAGCAGTGAAGTGGGACTAGCGGGACCGTACTTC. Translation: CASSEVGLAGPYF.

The rearrangement joins TRBV5-1 to TRBJ1-2; 7 positions match TRBD1. This CDR3 has 15 amino acids. Germline CDR1 SGHRS, CDR2 YFSETQ. V lost 1 base and J lost 4; bases outside the gene matches: 7. CDR3 protein: CASSLTGTAGYGYTF. The CDR3 nucleotides read TGCGCCAGCAGCTTGACCGGGACAGCGGGCTATGGCTACACCTTC.

The chain joins TRBV7-3 to TRBJ1-1; possibly TRBD1 for D (5 bases). V lost 2 bases to trimming and J lost 4 bases, with 11 bases between them. The germline V gene has CDR1 SGHTA and CDR2 FQGTGA. The CDR3 covers 14 residues. For the CDR3, the DNA is TGTGCCAGCAGCTTAGGGGCTTTGGCCACTGAAGCTTTCTTT. This translates into CASSLGALATEAFF. Full variable domain (missing parts from reference TRBV7-3 and TRBJ1-1): GAGVSQTPSNKVTEKGKYVELRCDPISGHTALYWYRQSLGQGPEFLIYFQGTGAADDSGLPNDRFFAVRPEGSVSTLKIQRTERGDSAVYLCASSLGALATEAFFGQGTRLTVV.

The genes are TRBV18 and TRBJ2-3, with D unclear. Germline CDR1 reads KGHSH; CDR2 reads LQKENI. The CDR3 sequence is 14 residues long. The V end lost 8 bases, the J end lost 0 bases, and 12 bases lay between the germline ends. CDR3 nucleotide sequence: TGTGCCAGCGCAAGACCCGGGAGCACAGATACGCAGTATTTT. Amino acid sequence: CASARPGSTDTQYF.

The chain employs TRBV18 and TRBJ2-1; 11 nucleotides align to TRBD2. The trim removed 5 bases at V and 1 base at J, leaving 16 bases unmatched. The CDR3 runs 20 residues. CDR1 and CDR2 (germline): KGHSH, LQKENI. CDR3 amino acids: CASSSYLRTSGLRSYNEQFF. CDR3 bases: TGTGCCAGCTCATCCTATCTCAGGACTAGCGGGCTTAGGTCCTACAATGAGCAGTTCTTC.

The V call is TRBV4-2, the J call TRBJ2-1; 9 bases are a match to TRBD2. The J segment lost 3 bases and the V segment lost 2 bases, leaving 8 bases of the junction unmatched. The CDR3 sequence is 17 residues long. Germline CDR1 LGHNA, CDR2 YNFKEQ. The CDR3 DNA reads TGTGCCAGCAGCCAACCCTACGGACTAGCGATCTACAATGAGCAGTTCTTC. It translates to CASSQPYGLAIYNEQFF.

V usage is TRBV29-1 and J usage is TRBJ1-1, with a weak D call TRBD1 (6 bases). The germline CDR1 and CDR2 sequences are SQVTM and ANQGSEA. The CDR3 loop spans 14 amino acids. Trimming stripped 6 bases from V and 5 bases from J, with 19 bases between. For the CDR3, the DNA is TGCAGCGTCTCACAAGGGGGTTCGGGGACTGAAGCTTTCTTT. This sequence encodes CSVSQGGSGTEAFF.

This clone was detected a few times. This sequence joins TRBV27 and TRBJ1-5; TRBD1 matches at 9 bases. Unmatched junction bases numbered 8, after V lost 5 bases and J lost 3 bases. From germline, CDR1 is MNHEY and CDR2 SMNVEV (reference sequence). The CDR3 loop spans 16 amino acids. The CDR3 protein is CASSSTGGFYNQPQHF. CDR3 bases: TGTGCCAGCAGTAGTACAGGGGGCTTTTACAATCAGCCCCAGCATTTT.

The chain couples TRBV6-5 to TRBJ2-1, with 7 bases lining up with TRBD1. The CDR3 spans 15 residues. The germline CDR1 and CDR2 sequences are MNHEY and SVGAGI. The V segment lost 8 bases and the J segment 0 bases; nucleotides outside the gene matches: 7. The CDR3 reads CASGDRVSSYNEQFF. DNA for the CDR3: TGTGCCAGCGGAGACAGGGTGAGCTCCTACAATGAGCAGTTCTTC.

This clone was found a few times. The chain uses TRBV2 and TRBJ2-5, with 7 bases aligning to TRBD1. V was pared by 7 bases and J by 1 base, with 6 bases of the junction left unmatched. The germline V gene encodes CDR1 SNHLY and CDR2 FYNNEI. This CDR3 has 14 residues. CDR3 DNA: TGTGCCAGCACTGGGACAGCTATCCAAGAGACCCAGTACTTC. It specifies CASTGTAIQETQYF.

This clone has a handful of counts. The V gene is TRBV14, the J gene TRBJ1-1; no clear D. The CDR3 is made up of 15 amino acids. Germline assignment: CDR1 SGHDN and CDR2 FVKESK. The V end lost 0 bases, the J end lost 3 bases, and 11 bases lay between the germline ends. CDR3 DNA: TGTGCCAGCAGCCAAGATTTGAGTTGGCACACTGAAGCTTTCTTT. Translating gives CASSQDLSWHTEAFF. The entire variable domain, with the rest obtained from reference TRBV14 and TRBJ1-1, is as follows: EAGVTQFPSHSVIEKGQTVTLRCDPISGHDNLYWYRRVMGKEIKFLLHFVKESKQDESGMPNNRFLAERTGGTYSTLKVQPAELEDSGVYFCASSQDLSWHTEAFFGQGTRLTVV.

This clone is deemed medium-sized. The chain links TRBV6-1 to TRBJ1-5, with D perhaps TRBD1 (6 bases). The CDR3 spans 15 residues. Germline lookup yields CDR1 MNHNS and CDR2 SASEGT. V was shortened by 3 bases and J by 7 bases, with 16 bases between the two germline ends. The CDR3 protein is CASSEGHQPPQPQHF. The CDR3 region has the DNA TGTGCCAGCAGTGAGGGACATCAACCTCCCCAGCCCCAGCATTTT.

This clone was detected only once. The junction and the germline gene differ at one end; a read error may be behind it. V and J are TRBV7-7 and TRBJ2-5; 8 nucleotides line up with TRBD1. Per the germline V gene, CDR1 is SSHAT and CDR2 is FNYEAQ (reference sequence). This CDR3 is 15 amino acids long. The CDR3 here is CASSVTGTGQETQYF. The CDR3 DNA reads TGTGCTAGCAGCGTAACCGGGACAGGTCAAGAGACCCAGTACTTC.

There are a few counts of this clone. The chain joins TRBV13 to TRBJ1-1, with D unclear. Trimming removed 6 bases from V and 0 bases from J, with 8 bases in between. CDR3 size: 13 residues. Germline lookup yields CDR1 PRHDT and CDR2 FYEKMQ (reference sequence). The CDR3 sequence: CASRLTVNTEAFF. CDR3 coding DNA: TGTGCCAGCAGGCTGACGGTGAACACTGAAGCTTTCTTT.

Remarks on this clone: Other nucleotide sequences in the sample specify the same CDR3. The V gene is TRBV5-1, the J gene TRBJ2-7; D possibly corresponds to TRBD1 (5 bases). This CDR3 region has 13 residues. In germline, CDR1 is SGHRS, CDR2 YFSETQ. V gave up 2 bases and J gave up 2 bases, with 8 bases separating them. The CDR3 region is CASSLRQTYEQYF. The CDR3 bases are TGCGCCAGCAGCTTAAGACAGACCTACGAGCAGTACTTC. Full variable domain (outside the CDR3, taken from reference TRBV5-1 and TRBJ2-7): KAGVTQTPRYLIKTRGQQVTLSCSPISGHRSVSWYQQTPGQGLQFLFEYFSETQRNKGNFPGRFSGRQFSNSRSEMNVSTLELGDSALYLCASSLRQTYEQYFGPGTRLTVT.

J is TRBJ2-6 and V is TRBV5-4; D ambiguous. Germline loops: CDR1 SGHNT, CDR2 YYREEE (reference sequence). The V end was cut by 7 bases, the J end by 5 bases, with 19 bases between. The CDR3 contains 16 residues. CDR3 sequence reads: CASVYHRQSRANVLTF. CDR3 nucleotides: TGTGCCAGCGTTTACCACAGACAAAGTCGGGCCAACGTCCTGACTTTC.

In its sample, this clone was seen a few times. The V gene is TRBV4-2, the J gene TRBJ2-7; D not resolved. Germline CDR1 reads LGHNA; CDR2 reads YNFKEQ. The CDR3 totals 13 residues. V lost 0 bases to trimming and J lost 3 bases, with 6 bases between them. The CDR3 is CASSQDLGYEQYF. CDR3 bases: TGTGCCAGCAGCCAAGATCTGGGCTACGAGCAGTACTTC.

This chain joins TRBV18 and TRBJ2-1, with D tentatively TRBD2 (6 bases). The CDR3 contains 13 residues. Deletions cut 2 bases from V and 7 bases from J, with 9 bases between. Germline V gene lookup returns CDR1 KGHSH and CDR2 LQKENI. The CDR3 nucleotides are TGTGCCAGCTCACCAAGGAGCGGGAATGAGCAGTTCTTC. Residues: CASSPRSGNEQFF.

CDR3 nucleotides: TGTGCCAGCAGAGTATTTTCTGGGGGGGGAAACACTGAAGCTTTCTTT. It translates to CASRVFSGGGNTEAFF. The chain has TRBV2 and TRBJ1-1; D is perhaps TRBD1 (5 bases). Germline-derived CDR1 and CDR2 are SNHLY and FYNNEI. CDR3 length: 16 amino acids. The germline V and J ends were trimmed by 6 bases and 2 bases, with 19 bases remaining between them.

Notes on this clone: This likely reflects a read error, since a far larger clone is one base away. The sample has other DNA sequences that encode this CDR3 too. The chain combines TRBV6-1 with TRBJ2-3; 7 positions agree with TRBD2. Germline V gene lookup returns CDR1 MNHNS and CDR2 SASEGT. The CDR3 covers 17 residues. In DNA form, the CDR3 reads TGTGCCAGCAGTGAGGGGGAGCGGGACCCGAGAACAGATACGCAATATTTT. Translating gives CASSEGERDPRTDTQYF.

V and J are TRBV7-2 and TRBJ2-1; TRBD2 is a possible D gene (6 bases). Germline V gene lookup returns CDR1 SGHTA and CDR2 FQGNSA. V was trimmed by 6 bases and J by 8 bases, leaving 14 bases between them. The CDR3 runs to 13 residues. CDR3 sequence reads: CASRAGPLDEQFF. The CDR3 DNA is TGTGCCAGCAGGGCGGGGCCGCTTGATGAGCAGTTCTTC.

The genes are TRBV5-1 and TRBJ1-2; D perhaps matches TRBD1 (6 bases). The CDR3 length is 15 residues. Trimming cost V 0 bases and J 1 base, with 10 bases left between them. Germline V gene sequence: CDR1 SGHRS, CDR2 YFSETQ. The CDR3 DNA reads TGCGCCAGCAGCTTGGGGGACAATTATAACTATGGCTACACCTTC. Amino acid sequence: CASSLGDNYNYGYTF. The full variable domain, with the rest looked up from reference TRBV5-1 and TRBJ1-2, is KAGVTQTPRYLIKTRGQQVTLSCSPISGHRSVSWYQQTPGQGLQFLFEYFSETQRNKGNFPGRFSGRQFSNSRSEMNVSTLELGDSALYLCASSLGDNYNYGYTFGSGTRLTVV.

CDR3 DNA: TGCGCCAGCAGCCCGGGCTGGGGACAGGGGATGAGAGATACGCAGTATTTT. This codes for CASSPGWGQGMRDTQYF. The V gene is TRBV5-1, the J gene TRBJ2-3; 10 bases map to TRBD1. The ends lost 4 bases at V and 5 bases at J; junction bases unmatched: 13. The CDR3 sequence is 17 residues long. The germline V gene encodes CDR1 SGHRS and CDR2 YFSETQ.

The J gene is TRBJ1-1, the V gene TRBV6-5; D call uncertain. This CDR3 has 14 residues. The germline CDR1 and CDR2 sequences are MNHEY and SVGAGI. V was pared by 4 bases and J by 3 bases, with 12 bases between. The CDR3 DNA reads TGTGCCAGCAGTTGGTCGACTACCCACACTGAAGCTTTCTTT. As protein: CASSWSTTHTEAFF.

This clone was observed a handful of times. The chain carries TRBV7-5 and TRBJ2-7; the table names TRBD1, a call not compared with the DNA. TRBV7-5 is a documented pseudogene. The CDR3 length is 15 residues. The CDR3 is CARSFSQTGLLEQYF. DNA for the CDR3: TGTGCCAGAAGCTTTTCGCAGACAGGCCTCTTGGAGCAGTACTTC.

The genes are TRBV5-1 and TRBJ2-1; maybe TRBD1 (6 bases). Germline V gene data show CDR1 as SGHRS and CDR2 as YFSETQ. V was shortened by 0 bases and J by 3 bases, with 10 bases between the two germline ends. This CDR3 is built from 15 residues. CDR3 DNA sequence: TGCGCCAGCAGCTTGGCGACAGGACTCTACAATGAGCAGTTCTTC. Protein sequence: CASSLATGLYNEQFF.

In nucleotides, the CDR3 is TGTGCCAGCAGCGCGGGTCACCCGACAGATACGCAGTATTTT. Protein product: CASSAGHPTDTQYF. The V gene is TRBV9, the J gene TRBJ2-3; D gene unclear. This CDR3 spans 14 amino acids. Trimming took off 3 bases at V and 3 bases at J, with 11 bases between the two ends. Germline assignment: CDR1 SGDLS and CDR2 YYNGEE.

J is TRBJ2-1 and V is TRBV4-1; 16 bases agree with TRBD2. CDR3 length: 15 amino acids. Per germline, CDR1 MGHRA and CDR2 YSYEKL. The trim removed 7 bases at V and 8 bases at J, leaving 5 bases unmatched. The CDR3: CASTGTSGRVYEQFF. Here the CDR3 DNA reads TGCGCCAGCACCGGGACTAGCGGGAGGGTGTATGAGCAGTTCTTC.

J is TRBJ1-2 and V is TRBV29-1; TRBD1 is a possible D gene (6 bases). The CDR3 covers 12 residues. Germline V lookup: CDR1 SQVTM, CDR2 ANQGSEA. V shed 8 bases and J shed 6 bases, with 16 bases lying between them. The CDR3: CSLREGGDGYTF. For the CDR3, the DNA is TGCAGCCTCCGGGAGGGGGGTGATGGCTACACCTTC.

This clone was counted between two and nine times. CDR3 amino acids: CASSVGSRNTGELFF. The DNA for the CDR3 is TGTGCCAGCTCGGTGGGTAGCAGAAACACCGGGGAGCTGTTTTTT. The gene calls are TRBV27 and TRBJ2-2; D gene ambiguous. The CDR3 spans 15 residues. CDR1 and CDR2 from the germline V gene are MNHEY and SMNVEV (reference sequence). V shed 8 bases and J shed 2 bases, with 15 bases lying between them.